Detailed here is one T cell receptor beta chain. This sample is part of a study of radiotherapy plus CTLA-4 blockade in lung cancer. The method was immunoSEQ multiplex PCR; TCRdb's version includes in-frame clones alone and lacks a portion of them. The profile covers about 45,000 clones, with 70% to 75% appearing a single time and around 3.3% taken by the ten largest. The CDR3 spans 15 residues. CDR1 MNHNS and CDR2 SASEGT come from the germline V gene. V gave up 2 bases and J gave up 1 base, with 11 bases separating them. The gene calls are TRBV6-1 and TRBJ1-1; D might be TRBD1 (5 bases). The sequences come from peripheral blood, collected from a patient treated with radiotherapy plus ipilimumab. The TCR originated in a human donor with non-small cell lung cancer who had a complete response to radiotherapy plus ipilimumab. CDR3 residues: CASSERGRGNTEAFF. CDR3 sequence (DNA): TGTGCCAGCAGTGAAAGGGGCAGAGGGAACACTGAAGCTTTCTTT.